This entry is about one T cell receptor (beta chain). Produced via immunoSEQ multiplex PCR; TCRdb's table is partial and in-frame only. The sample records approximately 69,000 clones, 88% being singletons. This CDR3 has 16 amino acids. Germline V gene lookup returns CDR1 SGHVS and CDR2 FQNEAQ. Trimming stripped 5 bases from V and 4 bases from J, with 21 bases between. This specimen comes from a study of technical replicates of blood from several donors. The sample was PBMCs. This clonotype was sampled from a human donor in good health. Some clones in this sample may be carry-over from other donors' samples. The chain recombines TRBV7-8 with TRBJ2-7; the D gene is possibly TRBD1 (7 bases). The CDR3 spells CASSLGGGAQQYEQYF. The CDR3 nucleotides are TGTGCCAGCAGCCTCGGAGGGGGCGCCCAACAGTACGAGCAGTACTTC. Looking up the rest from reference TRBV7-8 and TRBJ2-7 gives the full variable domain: GAGVSQSPRYKVAKRGQDVALRCDPISGHVSLFWYQQALGQGPEFLTYFQNEAQLDKSGLPSDRFFAERPEGSVSTLKIQRTQQEDSAVYLCASSLGGGAQQYEQYFGPGTRLTVT.